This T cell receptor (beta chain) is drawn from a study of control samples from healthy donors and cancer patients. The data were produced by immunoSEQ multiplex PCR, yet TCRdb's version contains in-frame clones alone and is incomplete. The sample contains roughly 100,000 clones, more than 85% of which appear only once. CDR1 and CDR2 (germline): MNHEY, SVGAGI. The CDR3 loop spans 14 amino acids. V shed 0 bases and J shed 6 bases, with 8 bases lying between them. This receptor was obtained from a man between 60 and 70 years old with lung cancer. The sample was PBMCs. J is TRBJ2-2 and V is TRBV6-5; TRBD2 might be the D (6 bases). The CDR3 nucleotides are TGTGCCAGCAGTTACTCCGGGGGTTCCGGGGAGCTGTTTTTT. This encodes CASSYSGGSGELFF.